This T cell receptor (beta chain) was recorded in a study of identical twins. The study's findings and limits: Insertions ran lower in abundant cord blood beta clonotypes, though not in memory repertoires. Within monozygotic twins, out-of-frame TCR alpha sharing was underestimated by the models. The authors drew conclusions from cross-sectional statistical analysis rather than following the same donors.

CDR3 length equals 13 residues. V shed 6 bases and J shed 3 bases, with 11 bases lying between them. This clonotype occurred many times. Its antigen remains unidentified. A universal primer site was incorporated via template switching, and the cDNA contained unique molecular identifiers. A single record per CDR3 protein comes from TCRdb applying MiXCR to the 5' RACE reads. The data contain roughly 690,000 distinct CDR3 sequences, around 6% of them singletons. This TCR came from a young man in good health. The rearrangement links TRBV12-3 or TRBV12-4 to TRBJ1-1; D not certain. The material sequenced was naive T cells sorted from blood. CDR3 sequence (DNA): TGTGCCAGCAGGCCTGTCTTTGACACTGAAGCTTTCTTT. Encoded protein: CASRPVFDTEAFF.